The sequence of this TCR beta chain was determined in a study of cytotoxic CD8 clonotypes in ibrutinib-treated CLL. From germline, CDR1 is SGHVS and CDR2 FNYEAQ. The CDR3 totals 14 residues. V lost 6 bases to trimming and J lost 3 bases, with 13 bases between them. Deep sequencing aimed at 1 in 200,000 to 1 in 1 million T cells' resolution. Produced via immunoSEQ multiplex PCR; TCRdb's table is partial and in-frame only. The profile shows about 140,000 clones, about 91% of them singletons. General study results and limits: Public clonotypes were seen rarely and were contracted or stable on treatment.

A remark on this clone: What it binds is unknown.

This sample comprised PBMCs, obtained after 12 months of ibrutinib treatment. V usage is TRBV7-6 and J usage is TRBJ2-3; D is perhaps TRBD2 (5 bases). The source of this sequence is a human donor with chronic lymphocytic leukemia. CDR3 bases: TGTGCCAGCAGGCCCAGTAGCGAGACAGATACGCAGTATTTT. It codes for CASRPSSETDTQYF.